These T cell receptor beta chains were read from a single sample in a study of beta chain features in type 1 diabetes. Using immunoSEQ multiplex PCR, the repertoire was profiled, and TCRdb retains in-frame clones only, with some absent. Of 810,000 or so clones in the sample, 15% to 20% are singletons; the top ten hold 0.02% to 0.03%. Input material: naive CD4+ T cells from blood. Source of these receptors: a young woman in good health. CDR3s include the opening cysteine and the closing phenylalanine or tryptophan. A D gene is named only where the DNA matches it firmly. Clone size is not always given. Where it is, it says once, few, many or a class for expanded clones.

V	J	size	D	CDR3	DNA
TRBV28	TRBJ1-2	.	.	CASSTRPTYGYTF	TGTGCCAGCAGTACTCGTCCCACATATGGCTACACCTTC
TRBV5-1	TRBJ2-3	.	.	CASSFGPHWGDTQYF	TGCGCCAGCAGCTTCGGACCTCACTGGGGAGATACGCAGTATTTT
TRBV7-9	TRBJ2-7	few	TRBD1	CASSLSRDRVVPYEQYF	TGTGCCAGCAGCTTATCCCGGGACAGGGTTGTTCCCTACGAGCAGTACTTC
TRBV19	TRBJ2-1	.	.	CASSSHNEQFF	TGTGCCAGTAGTTCTCACAATGAGCAGTTCTTC
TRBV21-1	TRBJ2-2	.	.	CASSNQREGWDRWTGELFF	TGTGCCAGCAGCAACCAAAGAGAGGGTTGGGACAGGTGGACCGGGGAGCTGTTTTTT
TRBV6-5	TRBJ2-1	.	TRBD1	CASSYSPGQEYNEQFF	TGTGCCAGCAGTTACTCCCCGGGACAGGAATACAATGAGCAGTTCTTC
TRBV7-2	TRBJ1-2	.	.	CASSLLRTEQPPYGYTF	TGTGCCAGCAGCCTACTTCGGACTGAACAACCCCCCTATGGCTACACCTTC
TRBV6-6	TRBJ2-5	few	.	CASSPTTAQETQYF	TGTGCCAGCAGTCCGACGACAGCACAAGAGACCCAGTACTTC
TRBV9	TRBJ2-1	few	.	CASSAYRSGTMGDEQFF	TGTGCCAGCAGCGCGTACAGATCTGGTACTATGGGCGATGAGCAGTTCTTC
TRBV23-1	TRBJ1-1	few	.	CASSPRNTWAAEAFF	TGCGCCAGCAGTCCACGGAACACATGGGCCGCTGAAGCTTTCTTT
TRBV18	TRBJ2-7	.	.	CASSPERGGNEQYF	TGTGCCAGCTCACCCGAGAGGGGAGGAAACGAGCAGTACTTC
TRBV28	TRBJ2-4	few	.	CASSLYRGGGYLSIQYF	TGTGCCAGCAGTTTATATAGGGGAGGGGGCTATTTGAGCATTCAGTACTTC
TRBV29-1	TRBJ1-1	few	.	CSVEELHGRATEAFF	TGCAGCGTTGAAGAACTGCACGGCAGGGCCACTGAAGCTTTCTTT
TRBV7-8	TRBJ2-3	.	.	CASSPRTRGDTQYF	TGTGCCAGCAGCCCCCGGACCCGCGGCGATACGCAGTATTTT
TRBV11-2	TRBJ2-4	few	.	CASRDLLSNIQYF	TGTGCCAGCCGGGACCTCTTGTCGAACATTCAGTACTTC
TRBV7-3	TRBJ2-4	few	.	CASSLHPGTKNIQYF	TGTGCCAGCAGCTTACATCCAGGGACTAAAAACATTCAGTACTTC
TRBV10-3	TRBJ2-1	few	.	CASLAHNEQFF	TGTGCCAGCCTGGCGCACAATGAGCAGTTCTTC
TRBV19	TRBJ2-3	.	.	CASSIPSYRGTDTQYF	TGTGCCAGTAGTATACCGTCGTATAGAGGGACGGATACGCAGTATTTT
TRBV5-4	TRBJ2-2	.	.	CASSFGYTGELFF	TGTGCCAGCAGCTTTGGGTACACCGGGGAGCTGTTTTTT
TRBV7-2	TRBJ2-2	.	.	CASSPEPYRVDTGELFF	TGTGCCAGCAGCCCGGAGCCGTACAGGGTGGACACCGGGGAGCTGTTTTTT
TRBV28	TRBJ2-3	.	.	CASSPLDTDTQYF	TGTGCCAGCAGTCCCCTCGACACAGATACGCAGTATTTT
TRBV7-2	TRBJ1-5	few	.	CASSSGVNQPQHF	TGTGCCAGCAGCTCAGGGGTGAATCAGCCCCAGCATTTT
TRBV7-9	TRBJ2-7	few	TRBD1	CASSLGGRGLYEQYF	TGTGCCAGCAGCTTAGGGGGCAGGGGGCTCTACGAGCAGTACTTC
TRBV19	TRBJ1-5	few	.	CASSRGFNQPQHF	TGTGCCAGTAGTCGGGGTTTTAATCAGCCCCAGCATTTT
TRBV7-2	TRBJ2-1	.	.	CASSFPLSSYNEQFF	TGTGCCAGCAGCTTTCCTCTCAGCTCCTACAATGAGCAGTTCTTC
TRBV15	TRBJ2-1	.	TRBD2	CATSPVAGVVLYEQFF	TGTGCCACCAGCCCAGTAGCGGGAGTAGTCCTATATGAGCAGTTCTTC
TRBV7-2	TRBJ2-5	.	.	CASSLDPGAGETQYF	TGTGCCAGCAGCTTAGATCCGGGGGCGGGGGAGACCCAGTACTTC